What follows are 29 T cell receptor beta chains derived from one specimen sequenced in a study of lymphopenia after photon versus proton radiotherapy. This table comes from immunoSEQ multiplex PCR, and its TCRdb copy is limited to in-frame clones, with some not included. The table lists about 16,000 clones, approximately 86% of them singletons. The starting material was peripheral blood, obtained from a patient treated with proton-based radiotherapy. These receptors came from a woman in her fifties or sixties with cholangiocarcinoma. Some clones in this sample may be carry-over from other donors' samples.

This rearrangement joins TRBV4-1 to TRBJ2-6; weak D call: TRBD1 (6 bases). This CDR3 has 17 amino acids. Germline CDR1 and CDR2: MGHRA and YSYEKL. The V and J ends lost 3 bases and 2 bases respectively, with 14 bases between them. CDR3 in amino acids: CASSQQAGATGANVLTF. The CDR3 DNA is TGCGCCAGCAGCCAGCAAGCAGGGGCCACTGGGGCCAACGTCCTGACTTTC.

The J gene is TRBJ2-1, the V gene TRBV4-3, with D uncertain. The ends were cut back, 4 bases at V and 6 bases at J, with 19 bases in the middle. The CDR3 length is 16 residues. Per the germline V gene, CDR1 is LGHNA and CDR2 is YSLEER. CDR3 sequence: CASSLILVPPINEQFF. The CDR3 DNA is TGCGCCAGCAGCCTTATCCTAGTTCCACCGATCAATGAGCAGTTCTTC.

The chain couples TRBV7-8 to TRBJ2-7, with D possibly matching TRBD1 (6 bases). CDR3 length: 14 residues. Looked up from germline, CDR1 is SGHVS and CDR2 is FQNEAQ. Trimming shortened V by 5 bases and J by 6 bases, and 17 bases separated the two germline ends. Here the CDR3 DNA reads TGTGCCAGCAGCCGGCCGACAGGACACGCCGAGCAGTACTTC. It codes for CASSRPTGHAEQYF. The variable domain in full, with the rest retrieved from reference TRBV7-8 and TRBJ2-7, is GAGVSQSPRYKVAKRGQDVALRCDPISGHVSLFWYQQALGQGPEFLTYFQNEAQLDKSGLPSDRFFAERPEGSVSTLKIQRTQQEDSAVYLCASSRPTGHAEQYFGPGTRLTVT.

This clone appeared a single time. The CDR3 is CASSSPGQGARGANVLTF. Written as DNA, the CDR3 is TGTGCCAGCAGTTCCCCAGGACAGGGGGCGCGTGGGGCCAACGTCCTGACTTTC. The chain carries TRBV27 and TRBJ2-6; 11 bases agree with TRBD1. Germline V CDR1 and CDR2: MNHEY, SMNVEV (reference sequence). The CDR3 runs to 18 residues. The junction had 8 bases not matched to a gene; V was cut back by 4 bases and J by 3 bases.

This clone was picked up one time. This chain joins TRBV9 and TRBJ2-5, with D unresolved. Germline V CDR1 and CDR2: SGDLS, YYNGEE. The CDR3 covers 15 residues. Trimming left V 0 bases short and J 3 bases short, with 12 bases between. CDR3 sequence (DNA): TGTGCCAGCAGCGTAGCCGGAGTAGTAAAAGAGACCCAGTACTTC. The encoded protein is CASSVAGVVKETQYF.

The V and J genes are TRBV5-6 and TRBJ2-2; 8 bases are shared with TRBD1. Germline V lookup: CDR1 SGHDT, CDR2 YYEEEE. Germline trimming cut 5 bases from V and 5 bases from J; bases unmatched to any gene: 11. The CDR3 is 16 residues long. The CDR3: CASRQTGTGSTGELFF. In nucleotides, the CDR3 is TGTGCCAGCAGACAGACCGGGACAGGAAGTACCGGGGAGCTGTTTTTT. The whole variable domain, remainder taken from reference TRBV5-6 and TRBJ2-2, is DAGVTQSPTHLIKTRGQQVTLRCSPKSGHDTVSWYQQALGQGPQFIFQYYEEEERQRGNFPDRFSGHQFPNYSSELNVNALLLGDSALYLCASRQTGTGSTGELFFGEGSRLTVL.

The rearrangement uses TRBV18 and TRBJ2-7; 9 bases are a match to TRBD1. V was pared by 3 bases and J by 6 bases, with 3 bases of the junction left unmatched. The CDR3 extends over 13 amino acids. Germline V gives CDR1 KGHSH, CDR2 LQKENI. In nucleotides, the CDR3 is TGTGCCAGCTCACCCGGGACAGGGTTCGAGCAGTACTTC. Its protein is CASSPGTGFEQYF.

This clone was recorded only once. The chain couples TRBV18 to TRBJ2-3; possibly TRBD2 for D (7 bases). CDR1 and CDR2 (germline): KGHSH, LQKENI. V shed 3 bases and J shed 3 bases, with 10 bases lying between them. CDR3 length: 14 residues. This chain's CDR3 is CASSPGGATDTQYF. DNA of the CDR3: TGTGCCAGCTCACCGGGGGGGGCGACAGATACGCAGTATTTT.

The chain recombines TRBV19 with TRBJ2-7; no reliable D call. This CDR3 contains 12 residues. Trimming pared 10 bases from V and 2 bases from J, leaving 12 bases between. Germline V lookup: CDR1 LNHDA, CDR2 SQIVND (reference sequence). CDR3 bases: TGTGCCACCTCGGCGGAGACCTACGAGCAGTACTTC. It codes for CATSAETYEQYF.

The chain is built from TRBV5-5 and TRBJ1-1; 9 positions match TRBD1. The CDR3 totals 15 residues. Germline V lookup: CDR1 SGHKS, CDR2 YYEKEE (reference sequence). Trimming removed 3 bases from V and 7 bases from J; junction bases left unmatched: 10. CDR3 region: CASSSRPGQGGEAFF. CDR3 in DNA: TGTGCCAGCAGCTCACGTCCGGGACAGGGAGGTGAAGCTTTCTTT.

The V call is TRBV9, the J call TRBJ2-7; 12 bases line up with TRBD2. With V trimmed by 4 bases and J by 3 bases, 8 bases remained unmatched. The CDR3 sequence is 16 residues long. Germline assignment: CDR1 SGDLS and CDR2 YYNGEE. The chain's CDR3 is CASSLTWTSGIYEQYF. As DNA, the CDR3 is TGTGCCAGCAGCTTAACCTGGACTAGCGGGATCTACGAGCAGTACTTC.

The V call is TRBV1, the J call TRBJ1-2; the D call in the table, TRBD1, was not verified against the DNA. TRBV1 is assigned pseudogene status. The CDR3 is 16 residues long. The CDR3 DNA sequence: TGCACCAGCAGCCGACAGCGTTTGCGAAAGACCTATGGCTACACCTTC. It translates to CTSSRQRLRKTYGYTF.

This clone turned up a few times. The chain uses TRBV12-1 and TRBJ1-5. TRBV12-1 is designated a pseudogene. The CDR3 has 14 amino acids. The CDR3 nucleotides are TGTGCCAGCAGCTCCTCGGGAGGAGGACAGCCCCAGCATTTT. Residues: CASSSSGGGQPQHF.

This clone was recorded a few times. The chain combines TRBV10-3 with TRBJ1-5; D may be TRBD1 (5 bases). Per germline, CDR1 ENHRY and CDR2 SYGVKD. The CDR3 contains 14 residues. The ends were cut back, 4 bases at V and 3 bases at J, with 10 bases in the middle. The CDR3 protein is CAISVGDFNQPQHF. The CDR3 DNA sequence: TGTGCCATCAGTGTAGGGGACTTCAATCAGCCCCAGCATTTT.

This chain's CDR3 is CASSPLGSPGASGSGANVLTF. CDR3 coding DNA: TGTGCCAGCTCACCACTGGGGAGTCCGGGGGCTTCGGGCTCTGGGGCCAACGTCCTGACTTTC. The rearrangement links TRBV18 to TRBJ2-6; D is perhaps TRBD1 or TRBD2 (6 bases each). The CDR3 sequence is 21 residues long. Germline CDR1 is KGHSH and CDR2 is LQKENI. Trimming took off 1 base at V and 0 bases at J, with 22 bases between the two ends.

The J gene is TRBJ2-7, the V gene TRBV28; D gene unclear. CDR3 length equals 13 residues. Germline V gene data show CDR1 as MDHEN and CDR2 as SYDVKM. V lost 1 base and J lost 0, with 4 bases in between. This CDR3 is CASSLSPSYEQYF. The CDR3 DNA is TGTGCCAGCAGTTTATCCCCCTCCTACGAGCAGTACTTC.

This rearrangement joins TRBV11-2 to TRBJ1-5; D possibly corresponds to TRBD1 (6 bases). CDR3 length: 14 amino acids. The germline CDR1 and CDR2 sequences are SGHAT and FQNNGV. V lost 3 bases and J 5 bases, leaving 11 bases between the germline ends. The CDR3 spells CASSFGDTYQPQHF. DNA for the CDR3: TGTGCCAGCAGCTTTGGGGACACCTATCAGCCCCAGCATTTT.

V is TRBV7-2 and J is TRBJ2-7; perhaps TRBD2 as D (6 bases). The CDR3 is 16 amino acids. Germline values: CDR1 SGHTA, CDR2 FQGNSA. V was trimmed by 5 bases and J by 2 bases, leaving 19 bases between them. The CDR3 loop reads CASSLRAGRAPYEQYF. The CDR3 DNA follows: TGTGCCAGCAGCCTCCGGGCGGGAAGGGCCCCCTACGAGCAGTACTTC.

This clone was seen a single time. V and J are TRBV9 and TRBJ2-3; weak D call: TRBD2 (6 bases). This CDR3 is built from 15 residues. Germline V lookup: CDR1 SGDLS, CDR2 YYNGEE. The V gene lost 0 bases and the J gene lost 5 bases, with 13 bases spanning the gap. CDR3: CASSVVSLAKDTQYF. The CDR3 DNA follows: TGTGCCAGCAGCGTAGTAAGTCTAGCGAAAGATACGCAGTATTTT.

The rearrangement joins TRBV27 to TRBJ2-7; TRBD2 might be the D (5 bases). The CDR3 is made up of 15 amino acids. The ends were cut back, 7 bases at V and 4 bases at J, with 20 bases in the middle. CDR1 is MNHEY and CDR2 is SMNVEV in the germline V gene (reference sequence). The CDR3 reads CASIRTGLQGYEQYF. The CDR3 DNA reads TGTGCCAGCATCCGGACCGGACTTCAAGGTTACGAGCAGTACTTC.

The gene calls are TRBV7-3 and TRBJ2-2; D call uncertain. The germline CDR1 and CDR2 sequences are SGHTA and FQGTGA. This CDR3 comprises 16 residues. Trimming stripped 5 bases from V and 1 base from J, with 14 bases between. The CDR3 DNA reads TGTGCCAGCAGCACTCCCGGCGGCGAGAACACCGGGGAGCTGTTTTTT. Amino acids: CASSTPGGENTGELFF.

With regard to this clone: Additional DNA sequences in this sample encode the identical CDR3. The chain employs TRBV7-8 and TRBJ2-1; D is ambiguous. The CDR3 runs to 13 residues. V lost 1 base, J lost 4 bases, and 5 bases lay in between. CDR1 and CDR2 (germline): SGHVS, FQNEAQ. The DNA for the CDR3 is TGTGCCAGCAGCTTAGGGATTTACAATGAGCAGTTCTTC. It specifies CASSLGIYNEQFF. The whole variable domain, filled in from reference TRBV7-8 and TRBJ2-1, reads GAGVSQSPRYKVAKRGQDVALRCDPISGHVSLFWYQQALGQGPEFLTYFQNEAQLDKSGLPSDRFFAERPEGSVSTLKIQRTQQEDSAVYLCASSLGIYNEQFFGPGTRLTVL.

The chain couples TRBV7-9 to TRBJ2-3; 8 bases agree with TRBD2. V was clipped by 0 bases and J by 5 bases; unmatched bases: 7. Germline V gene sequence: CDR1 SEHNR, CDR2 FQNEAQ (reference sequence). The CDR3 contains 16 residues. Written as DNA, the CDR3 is TGTGCCAGCAGCTTAGCGCAGGCGGGAGGAGGAGATACGCAGTATTTT. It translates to CASSLAQAGGGDTQYF.

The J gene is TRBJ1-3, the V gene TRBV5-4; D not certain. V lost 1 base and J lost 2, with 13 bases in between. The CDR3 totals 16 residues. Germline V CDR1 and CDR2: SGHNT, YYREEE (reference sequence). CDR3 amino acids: CASSLRSEGTGNTIYF. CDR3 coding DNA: TGTGCCAGCAGCTTGCGGTCCGAGGGAACTGGAAACACCATATATTTT.

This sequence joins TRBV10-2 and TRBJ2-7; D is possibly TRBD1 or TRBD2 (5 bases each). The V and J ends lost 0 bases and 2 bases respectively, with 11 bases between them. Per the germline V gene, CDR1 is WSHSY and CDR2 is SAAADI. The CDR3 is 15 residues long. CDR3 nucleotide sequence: TGCGCCAGCAGTGAGTCCTGGGGACCCCCCTACGAGCAGTACTTC. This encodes CASSESWGPPYEQYF.

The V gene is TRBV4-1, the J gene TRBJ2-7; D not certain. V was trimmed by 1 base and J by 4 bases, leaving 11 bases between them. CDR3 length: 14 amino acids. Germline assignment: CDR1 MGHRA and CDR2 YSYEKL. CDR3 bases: TGCGCCAGCAGCCAAGTTGTTCGGTCTTACGAGCAGTACTTC. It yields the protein CASSQVVRSYEQYF.

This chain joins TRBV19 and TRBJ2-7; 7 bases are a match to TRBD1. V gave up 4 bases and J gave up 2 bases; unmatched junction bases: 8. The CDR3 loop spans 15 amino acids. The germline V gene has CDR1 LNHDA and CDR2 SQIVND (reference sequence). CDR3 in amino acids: CASSTRDSQTYEQYF. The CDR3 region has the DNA TGTGCCAGTAGTACCCGGGACAGCCAGACCTACGAGCAGTACTTC.

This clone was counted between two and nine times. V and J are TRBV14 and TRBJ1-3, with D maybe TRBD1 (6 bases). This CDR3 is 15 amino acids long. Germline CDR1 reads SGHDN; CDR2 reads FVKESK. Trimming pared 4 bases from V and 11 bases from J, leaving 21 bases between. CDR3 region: CASSPGGAGAIAIYF. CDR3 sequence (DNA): TGTGCCAGCAGCCCCGGGGGGGCAGGGGCTATCGCCATATATTTT.

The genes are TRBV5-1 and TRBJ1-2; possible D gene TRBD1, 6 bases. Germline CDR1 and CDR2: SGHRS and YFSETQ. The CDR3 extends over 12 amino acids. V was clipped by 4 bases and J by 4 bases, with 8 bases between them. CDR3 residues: CASSVQGYGYTF. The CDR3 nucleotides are TGCGCCAGCAGCGTACAGGGCTATGGCTACACCTTC.